This is a list of T cell receptor beta chains from one sample in a study of blood T cell repertoires in COVID-19. Some clones are missing from TCRdb's copy, which holds only in-frame ones; the method was immunoSEQ multiplex PCR. This sample carries some 100,000 clones, roughly 92% of them seen once, and the ten largest clones take about 5.7%. Material for sequencing was peripheral blood. These receptors came from a man in his fifties with active COVID-19. Both conserved end residues are part of each CDR3. D genes are given only for firm matches. Clone size is stated in some rows and not others, as once, few, many or a class when expanded.

J gene,clone size,V gene,D gene,CDR3 protein,CDR3 DNA
TRBJ2-7,-,TRBV2,TRBD2,CASSEGEGLAGYEQYF,TGTGCCAGCAGTGAAGGTGAAGGACTAGCTGGCTACGAGCAGTACTTC
TRBJ2-2,once,TRBV5-1,-,CASSLGPGMNTGELFF,TGCGCCAGCAGCTTGGGTCCAGGGATGAACACCGGGGAGCTGTTTTTT
TRBJ1-1,-,TRBV25-1,-,CASSPRQGNTEAFF,TGTGCCAGCAGTCCGAGGCAGGGGAACACTGAAGCTTTCTTT
TRBJ1-1,once,TRBV21-1,-,CASSKALGGDGTEAFF,TGTGCCAGCAGCAAAGCGCTTGGGGGGGATGGCACTGAAGCTTTCTTT
TRBJ1-2,-,TRBV3-1/TRBV3-2,TRBD1,CASSQGDRGRVYGYTF,TGTGCCAGCAGCCAAGGAGACAGGGGGCGCGTCTATGGCTACACCTTC
TRBJ2-5,-,TRBV6-5,-,CASRSPLASETQYF,TGTGCCAGCAGGTCGCCGCTTGCGTCAGAGACCCAGTACTTC
TRBJ2-1,-,TRBV7-2,-,CARDSGRSPNEQFF,TGTGCCAGGGATTCTGGGAGATCGCCCAATGAGCAGTTCTTC
TRBJ1-2,-,TRBV2,-,CASSLWGGGGYTF,TGTGCCAGCAGCCTCTGGGGGGGCGGGGGCTACACCTTC
TRBJ1-3,-,TRBV25-1,TRBD1,CASSPTGGSGNTIYF,TGTGCCAGCAGCCCGACAGGGGGCTCTGGAAACACCATATATTTT
TRBJ1-2,-,TRBV29-1,TRBD1,CSVERTGQSAGYTF,TGCAGCGTTGAAAGGACAGGGCAATCGGCTGGCTACACCTTC
TRBJ2-1,-,TRBV5-1,TRBD2,CASSPQAGGNNEQFF,TGCGCCAGCAGCCCCCAGGCGGGAGGGAACAATGAGCAGTTCTTC
TRBJ1-5,once,TRBV12-3/TRBV12-4,-,CASSLGEGQPQHF,TGTGCCAGCAGTTTGGGGGAGGGTCAGCCCCAGCATTTT
TRBJ2-2,-,TRBV11-2,-,CASSLESGTYTGELFF,TGTGCCAGCAGCTTAGAGAGTGGTACTTACACCGGGGAGCTGTTTTTT
TRBJ2-5,-,TRBV19,TRBD2,CASSIRGREGQETQYF,TGTGCCAGTAGTATACGAGGGCGGGAGGGCCAAGAGACCCAGTACTTC
TRBJ1-5,-,TRBV2,-,CASSGAGGRSNQPQHF,TGTGCCAGCAGTGGGGCGGGGGGCCGGAGCAATCAGCCCCAGCATTTT
TRBJ1-2,-,TRBV28,-,CASSGGSRVYGYTF,TGTGCCAGCAGCGGGGGGAGCCGTGTCTATGGCTACACCTTC
TRBJ1-4,-,TRBV19,TRBD1,CASRKTGTTNEKLFF,TGTGCCAGTAGGAAGACAGGGACAACTAATGAAAAACTGTTTTTT
TRBJ2-5,-,TRBV5-1,TRBD2,CASSLGLAGGNQETQYF,TGCGCCAGCAGCTTGGGACTAGCGGGAGGTAACCAAGAGACCCAGTACTTC
TRBJ1-2,-,TRBV5-1,TRBD1,CASSPLGQGGYTF,TGCGCCAGCAGCCCACTAGGACAGGGTGGCTACACCTTC